Reported below is one TCR beta chain. The CDR3 runs to 14 residues. Trimming at V came to 4 bases and at J to 3 bases, leaving 5 bases not matched to a gene. The germline CDR1 and CDR2 sequences are SGHNT and YYREEE (reference sequence). This sample stems from a study of shared clonotypes between healthy human individuals. As for the study in general: Per donor, CD8 memory used one plate, CD8 naive used two, CD4 memory used three and CD4 naive used three.

Profiling relied on immunoSEQ multiplex PCR, and the TCRdb table lists in-frame clones only, not all of them. The table has almost 700,000 clones, approximately 90% seen once. Naive CD8 isolation took CD45RO-negative cells positively selected for CCR7 and excluded terminally differentiated effector memory CD45RA+ cells. The sequencing input was naive CD8+ T cells sorted from blood. This sequence was found in a man aged 30-40 years in good health. The V call is TRBV5-4, the J call TRBJ2-7; 9 bases map to TRBD2. The CDR3 DNA is TGTGCCAGCAGCAGCGAGCGGGGGGTCTACGAGCAGTACTTC. As protein: CASSSERGVYEQYF.